This T cell receptor beta chain was profiled in a study (dated by TCRdb to between 2014 and 2017). About the investigation overall: The study examined whether tumor-infiltrating Tregs in breast cancer are drawn from blood Tregs or arise in situ by conversion from other CD4+ T cell subsets. What the work shows at the level of the full study, not this receptor alone: Tumor memory CD4+ T cell TCR gene usage clustered with blood and lymph node memory CD4+ cells and lymph node naive CD4+ cells. The TCR alpha and beta sequences of tumor-infiltrating Tregs showed the greatest overlap with tumor naive CD4+ T cells, followed by blood naive CD4+ T cells. Across approximately 22 patients, roughly 13% of tumor Treg TRBV12-4/TRBJ1-2 sequences were shared with naive CD4+ cells, compared with less than 2.2% shared with blood Tregs or memory cells. The larger-cohort validation was restricted to a single TCR beta V-J rearrangement rather than whole repertoires.

The memory CD4+ T cell population was isolated based on a CD4+CD45RO+CD25- phenotype. In a larger cohort of 20 to 25 breast cancer patients, a single TRBV12-4/TRBJ1-2 rearrangement was sequenced in tumor Tregs and in blood Treg, naive and memory CD4+ cells. Ficoll density gradient centrifugation was used to isolate mononuclear cells from lymph nodes or from 40 to 50 ml of peripheral blood. FACS confirmed that the sorted cell populations were more than 90% pure. Library creation used multiplex PCR. The sequencer listed for this sample is Ion Torrent PGM. In the roughly 20-patient analysis, TRBV12-4/TRBJ1-2 clonotypes were amplified using adaptor-ligated barcode primers. TRBV12-4/TRBJ1-2 amplicons from the approximately 23-patient cohort were sequenced on the Ion Personal Genome Machine system. The source study handled its data this way. Sequencing data were pooled across the five patients for each of nine subset-tissue groups and compared by unsupervised clustering of TCR gene usage. The Morisita-Horn index was used to calculate repertoire similarity, with shared sequences weighted according to their contribution to each repertoire. In-frame beta chains were kept once TCRdb had trimmed the public reads at Q25 with fastp and called clones with MiXCR. Rows matching on CDR3 protein sequence are summarized as one entry with the most common DNA and genes. The V and J calls reflect TCRdb's pipeline rather than the authors' work. This sample lists approximately 300 distinct CDR3 sequences; about 4.2% were detected once. Of the sample, more than 40% falls within the top ten clones.

This clonotype is categorized as medium-sized (0.01 to 0.1%). Its antigen target is currently unknown. Base quality data are lacking; no much larger clone is found one base away. The germline ends are 14 bases apart after V is trimmed by 6 bases and J by 6 bases. The CDR3 covers 13 residues, taking in both the cysteine and the phenylalanine. CDR3 DNA only is kept here, 39 bases in frame from base 1. Material: memory CD4+ T cells sorted from blood. Per the publication, the cell subset or site label means: memory CD4+ T cells, CD4+CD45RO+CD25-. The chain joins TRBV12-3 or TRBV12-4 to TRBJ1-2; the D segment could be TRBD1, given 6 matching bases. The receptor was isolated from a female donor with breast cancer. The bases read TGTGCCAGCAGCCCAGGCAGGGGTAATGGCTACACCTTC. This translates into CASSPGRGNGYTF.